These 24 T cell receptor beta chains were all obtained from the same sample, sequenced in a study of blood T cell repertoires in COVID-19. Data came from immunoSEQ multiplex PCR; TCRdb stores just in-frame clones and leaves some out. The table includes fewer than 200,000 clones, roughly nine tenths detected once. The specimen sequenced was peripheral blood. These receptors came from a man between 70 and 80 years old with active or convalescent COVID-19.

This clone has only a few counts. The chain has TRBV4-3 and TRBJ1-4; maybe TRBD1 (6 bases). Germline lookup yields CDR1 LGHNA and CDR2 YSLEER. V shed 1 base and J shed 2 bases, with 14 bases lying between them. The CDR3 is 17 residues long. CDR3 sequence (DNA): TGCGCCAGCAGCCAAGGGGGGCGGGGGAGGACTAATGAAAAACTGTTTTTT. Its translation is CASSQGGRGRTNEKLFF.

The chain links TRBV6-5 to TRBJ2-1; 11 bases line up with TRBD1. Germline lookup yields CDR1 MNHEY and CDR2 SVGAGI. The length of the CDR3 is 14 residues. With 6 bases clipped from V and 9 bases from J, the junction kept 7 bases outside the gene matches. CDR3: CASRPDRGLGEQFF. The CDR3 DNA is TGTGCCAGCAGACCGGACAGGGGGCTAGGTGAGCAGTTCTTC.

The chain employs TRBV5-1 and TRBJ2-1, with TRBD2 as a possible D gene (5 bases). Germline V gene lookup returns CDR1 SGHRS and CDR2 YFSETQ. Trimming pared 2 bases from V and 0 bases from J, leaving 12 bases between. This CDR3 spans 16 amino acids. The DNA for the CDR3 is TGCGCCAGCAGCTTCGCTGGTACTAGCTCCTACAATGAGCAGTTCTTC. Its translation: CASSFAGTSSYNEQFF.

This clone was seen once. V gene TRBV2 combines with J gene TRBJ2-5, with D perhaps matching TRBD1 (6 bases). The CDR3 loop spans 14 amino acids. Germline V gene lookup returns CDR1 SNHLY and CDR2 FYNNEI. V was clipped by 5 bases and J by 5 bases, with 15 bases between them. The CDR3 protein is CASSIIGGVETQYF. The CDR3 DNA sequence: TGTGCCAGCAGTATCATAGGGGGTGTGGAGACCCAGTACTTC.

J is TRBJ1-5 and V is TRBV7-2; no firm D call. Trimming cost V 3 bases and J 4 bases, with 10 bases left between them. CDR3 size: 14 residues. Looked up from germline, CDR1 is SGHTA and CDR2 is FQGNSA. The CDR3 protein is CASSFPGMNQPQHF. The CDR3 bases are TGTGCCAGCAGCTTCCCCGGGATGAATCAGCCCCAGCATTTT.

This chain joins TRBV27 and TRBJ1-2; a possible D gene is TRBD1 (5 bases). Germline V gives CDR1 MNHEY, CDR2 SMNVEV (reference sequence). V lost 6 bases, J lost 4 bases, and 12 bases lay in between. The CDR3 contains 13 residues. CDR3 DNA: TGTGCCAGCAGGTCGACAGCCCTCTATGGCTACACCTTC. Its protein is CASRSTALYGYTF.

This rearrangement joins TRBV6-2 or TRBV6-3 to TRBJ2-7, with TRBD2 matching 8 bases. The CDR3 extends over 15 amino acids. Germline V gene data show CDR1 as MNHEY and CDR2 as SVGEGT. V trimming: 5 bases; J trimming: 3 bases; junction bases outside the gene matches: 9. The CDR3, as DNA: TGTGCCAGCAGTCCCGGGGGGGGGCCCGGCTACGAGCAGTACTTC. As protein: CASSPGGGPGYEQYF.

The chain employs TRBV6-5 and TRBJ1-2, with D uncertain. V was clipped by 6 bases and J by 3 bases, with 5 bases between them. Germline loops: CDR1 MNHEY, CDR2 SVGAGI. This CDR3 has 11 residues. CDR3 amino acids: CASRQYYGYTF. The DNA for the CDR3 is TGTGCCAGCAGGCAGTACTATGGCTACACCTTC.

The gene calls are TRBV6-5 and TRBJ1-2, with D possibly being TRBD1 (6 bases). The CDR3 is made up of 14 amino acids. Germline assignment: CDR1 MNHEY and CDR2 SVGAGI. The V end lost 7 bases, the J end lost 0 bases, and 12 bases lay between the germline ends. CDR3 amino acids: CASTDRSANYGYTF. The CDR3 bases are TGTGCCAGCACCGACAGGTCGGCTAACTATGGCTACACCTTC.

This chain connects TRBV3-1 (or the pseudogene TRBV3-2) to TRBJ2-1, with TRBD1 matching 7 bases. V was pared by 0 bases and J by 4 bases, with 3 bases of the junction left unmatched. Germline CDR1 reads LGHDT; CDR2 reads YNNKEL (reference sequence). The CDR3 is made up of 15 amino acids. The CDR3 sequence is CASSQDRGQYNEQFF. The CDR3 coding sequence is TGTGCCAGCAGCCAAGACCGGGGACAGTACAATGAGCAGTTCTTC.

This rearrangement joins TRBV7-9 to TRBJ1-1; D gene uncertain. The germline CDR1 and CDR2 sequences are SEHNR and FQNEAQ (reference sequence). This CDR3 is built from 14 residues. V lost 5 bases and J 3 bases, leaving 13 bases between the germline ends. CDR3 sequence: CASSLMNGDTEAFF. The CDR3 nucleotides read TGTGCCAGCAGCCTAATGAACGGGGACACTGAAGCTTTCTTT.

This clone showed up just a few times. The chain carries TRBV18 and TRBJ2-1; D possibly corresponds to TRBD1 (5 bases). CDR3 length: 14 amino acids. Germline CDR1 KGHSH, CDR2 LQKENI. V dropped 3 bases and J dropped 5 bases, with 11 bases sitting between them. The CDR3 loop is CASSPTTVHNEQFF. In DNA form, the CDR3 reads TGTGCCAGCTCACCGACGACAGTCCACAATGAGCAGTTCTTC.

The V and J genes are TRBV6-5 and TRBJ1-5; D possibly corresponds to TRBD1 (5 bases). The CDR3 length is 13 residues. The germline V and J ends were trimmed by 11 bases and 7 bases, with 18 bases remaining between them. Looked up from germline, CDR1 is MNHEY and CDR2 is SVGAGI. The CDR3 region is CASATGGEQPQHF. In DNA, the CDR3 is TGTGCCTCAGCAACCGGGGGAGAGCAGCCCCAGCATTTT.

The gene calls are TRBV19 and TRBJ1-2, with D unclear. Germline assignment: CDR1 LNHDA and CDR2 SQIVND (reference sequence). Trimming stripped 2 bases from V and 7 bases from J, with 8 bases between. The CDR3 sequence is 12 residues long. CDR3: CASSIQRSGYTF. The CDR3, as DNA: TGTGCCAGTAGTATACAGCGCTCTGGCTACACCTTC.

This clone has more than one count but fewer than ten. The chain has TRBV19 and TRBJ1-5, with D unclear. From germline, CDR1 is LNHDA and CDR2 SQIVND (reference sequence). Trimming removed 6 bases at V and 5 bases at J, with 8 bases between. The CDR3 spans 12 residues. The CDR3 region has the DNA TGTGCCAGTAGCTCCCCTGATCAGCCCCAGCATTTT. Translating gives CASSSPDQPQHF. The variable domain in full, completed from reference TRBV19 and TRBJ1-5, reads DGGITQSPKYLFRKEGQNVTLSCEQNLNHDAMYWYRQDPGQGLRLIYYSQIVNDFQKGDIAEGYSVSREKKESFPLTVTSAQKNPTAFYLCASSSPDQPQHFGDGTRLSIL.

This chain joins TRBV4-3 and TRBJ2-7; possible D gene TRBD2, 5 bases. Germline-derived CDR1 and CDR2 are LGHNA and YSLEER. This CDR3 spans 16 amino acids. Trimming cost V 0 bases and J 6 bases, with 18 bases left between them. The CDR3 nucleotides are TGCGCCAGCAGCCAAGATTATGGGAGAAGAGGAGGCGAGCAGTACTTC. Its translation: CASSQDYGRRGGEQYF.

This chain connects TRBV2 to TRBJ1-6; 7 bases fit TRBD1. Germline values: CDR1 SNHLY, CDR2 FYNNEI. The CDR3 covers 14 residues. J lost 6 bases, V lost 5 bases, and 4 bases had no gene match. The CDR3 DNA reads TGTGCCAGCAGTAGACAGGGAGGTAATTCACCCCTCCACTTT. This encodes CASSRQGGNSPLHF.

V is TRBV5-6 and J is TRBJ1-5; TRBD1 aligns across 9 bases. The V and J ends lost 4 bases and 4 bases, in that order; junction bases with no gene match: 12. The CDR3 loop spans 17 amino acids. Germline CDR1 is SGHDT and CDR2 is YYEEEE. CDR3 residues: CASSTGTGRGYNQPQHF. CDR3 DNA: TGTGCCAGCAGCACCGGGACAGGGAGAGGGTATAATCAGCCCCAGCATTTT.

The V and J genes are TRBV4-3 and TRBJ1-5; tentatively, D is TRBD1 (5 bases). Trimming removed 0 bases at V and 4 bases at J, with 13 bases between. The length of the CDR3 is 16 residues. Germline CDR1 is LGHNA and CDR2 is YSLEER. The chain's CDR3 is CASSQDLWGVNQPQHF. CDR3 DNA: TGCGCCAGCAGCCAAGATCTATGGGGGGTAAATCAGCCCCAGCATTTT.

The gene calls are TRBV27 and TRBJ1-1; TRBD1 aligns across 7 bases. Germline loops: CDR1 MNHEY, CDR2 SMNVEV (reference sequence). The CDR3 has 15 amino acids. V shed 7 bases and J 1 base; nucleotides not matched to a gene: 9. CDR3: CASISLGQKNTEAFF. CDR3 DNA sequence: TGTGCCAGCATTTCCCTGGGACAGAAGAACACTGAAGCTTTCTTT.

J is TRBJ2-3 and V is TRBV11-2; 7 bases align to TRBD2. This CDR3 spans 17 amino acids. Germline-derived CDR1 and CDR2 are SGHAT and FQNNGV. The J segment lost 2 bases and the V segment lost 1 base, leaving 9 bases of the junction unmatched. DNA for the CDR3: TGTGCCAGCAGCTTAGCGGGTAGCGGGTCGTACACAGATACGCAGTATTTT. The encoded protein is CASSLAGSGSYTDTQYF. The whole variable domain, filled in from reference TRBV11-2 and TRBJ2-3, reads EAGVAQSPRYKIIEKRQSVAFWCNPISGHATLYWYQQILGQGPKLLIQFQNNGVVDDSQLPKDRFSAERLKGVDSTLKIQPAKLEDSAVYLCASSLAGSGSYTDTQYFGPGTRLTVL.

This clone was seen a single time. This chain joins TRBV6-2 or TRBV6-3 and TRBJ1-2, with TRBD1 as a possible D gene (6 bases). With 0 bases removed from V and 8 bases from J, the gap between germline ends came to 16 bases. There are 15 residues in the CDR3. Germline loops: CDR1 MNHEY, CDR2 SVGEGT. The CDR3 coding sequence is TGTGCCAGCAGTTACTCCGGGGTGGGGGCTGGCGGCTACACCTTC. Its translation is CASSYSGVGAGGYTF.

V gene TRBV7-2 combines with J gene TRBJ2-3, with 8 positions matching TRBD2. The CDR3 extends over 13 amino acids. After removal of 1 base from V and 6 bases from J, the junction contained 0 bases not matched to a gene. The germline V gene encodes CDR1 SGHTA and CDR2 FQGNSA. The CDR3 nucleotides read TGTGCCAGCAGCTTAGAGCGGGAGGATACGCAGTATTTT. This encodes CASSLEREDTQYF.

The rearrangement uses TRBV6-1 and TRBJ1-2; no clear D. Germline V gene lookup returns CDR1 MNHNS and CDR2 SASEGT. The length of the CDR3 is 15 residues. Trimming left V 1 base short and J 0 bases short, with 9 bases between. Here the CDR3 reads CASSEDSRPNYGYTF. The CDR3 DNA follows: TGTGCCAGCAGTGAAGACAGTCGACCTAACTATGGCTACACCTTC.